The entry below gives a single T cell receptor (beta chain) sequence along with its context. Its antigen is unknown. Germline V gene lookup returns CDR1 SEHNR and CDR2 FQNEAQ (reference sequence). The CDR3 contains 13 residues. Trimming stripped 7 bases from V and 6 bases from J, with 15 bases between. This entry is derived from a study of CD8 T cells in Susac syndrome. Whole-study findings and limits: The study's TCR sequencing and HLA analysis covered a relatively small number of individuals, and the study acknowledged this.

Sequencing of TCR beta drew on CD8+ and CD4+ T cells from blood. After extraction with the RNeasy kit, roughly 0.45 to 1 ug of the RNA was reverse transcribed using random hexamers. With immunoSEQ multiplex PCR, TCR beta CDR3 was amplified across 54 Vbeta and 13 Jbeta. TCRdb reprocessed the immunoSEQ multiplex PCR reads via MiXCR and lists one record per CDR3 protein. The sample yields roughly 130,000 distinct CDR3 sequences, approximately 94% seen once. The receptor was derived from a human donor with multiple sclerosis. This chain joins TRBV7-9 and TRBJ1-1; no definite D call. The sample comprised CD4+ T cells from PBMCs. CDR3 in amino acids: CASISRRRAEAFF. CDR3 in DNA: TGTGCCAGCATCTCCCGGAGGAGGGCTGAAGCTTTCTTT.